The 2 T cell receptor beta chains in this list originate from one sample, sequenced in a study of T cell repertoires in cytomegalovirus infection. TCRdb reanalysed the reads using MiXCR and keeps one entry per CDR3 protein. In the table there are a few hundred thousand distinct CDR3 sequences, about a sixth of which are singletons. Sequenced input: PBMCs. The source of these receptors is a human donor in good health (CMV status not recorded). Some clones in this sample may be carry-over from other donors' samples.

The J gene is TRBJ1-1, the V gene TRBV5-4, with D unresolved. Between the trimmed V and J ends, which lost 3 bases and 1 base, there was a span of 13 bases. Germline CDR1 SGHNT, CDR2 YYREEE (reference sequence). This CDR3 spans 15 amino acids. CDR3 coding DNA: TGTGCCAGCAGCTGGCGACGGGAGACGAACACTGAAGCTTTCTTT. The encoded protein is CASSWRRETNTEAFF.

This sequence joins TRBV12-3 or TRBV12-4 and TRBJ2-5; D uncertain. The CDR3 length is 13 residues. The ends were cut back, 4 bases at V and 5 bases at J, with 11 bases in the middle. The CDR3 DNA is TGTGCCAGCAGTTACAGTGAAGCGGAGACCCAGTACTTC. Protein sequence: CASSYSEAETQYF.